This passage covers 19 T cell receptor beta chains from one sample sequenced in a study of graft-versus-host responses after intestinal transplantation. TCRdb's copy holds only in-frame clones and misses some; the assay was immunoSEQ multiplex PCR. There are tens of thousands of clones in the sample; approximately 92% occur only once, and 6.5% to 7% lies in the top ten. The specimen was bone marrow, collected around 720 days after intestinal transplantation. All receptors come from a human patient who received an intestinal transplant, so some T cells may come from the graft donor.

The CDR3, as DNA: TGTGCCAGCAGCTTACAGGGACATGAAAAACTGTTTTTT. This translates into CASSLQGHEKLFF. V usage is TRBV7-9 and J usage is TRBJ1-4; TRBD1 might be the D (5 bases). The CDR3 sequence is 13 residues long. V was pared by 2 bases and J by 6 bases, with 7 bases between. Germline values: CDR1 SEHNR, CDR2 FQNEAQ (reference sequence).

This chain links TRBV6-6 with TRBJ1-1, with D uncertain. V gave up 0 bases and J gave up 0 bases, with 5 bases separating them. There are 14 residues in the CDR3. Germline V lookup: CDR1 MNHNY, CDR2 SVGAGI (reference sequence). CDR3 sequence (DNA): TGTGCCAGCAGTTACTCGACCCTGAACACTGAAGCTTTCTTT. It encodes CASSYSTLNTEAFF.

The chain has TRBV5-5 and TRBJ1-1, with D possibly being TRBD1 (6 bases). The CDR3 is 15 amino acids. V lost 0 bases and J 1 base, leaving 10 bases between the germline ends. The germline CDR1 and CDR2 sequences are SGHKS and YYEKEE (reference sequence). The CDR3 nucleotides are TGTGCCAGCAGCTTGGTGGGGACACAGAACACTGAAGCTTTCTTT. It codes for CASSLVGTQNTEAFF.

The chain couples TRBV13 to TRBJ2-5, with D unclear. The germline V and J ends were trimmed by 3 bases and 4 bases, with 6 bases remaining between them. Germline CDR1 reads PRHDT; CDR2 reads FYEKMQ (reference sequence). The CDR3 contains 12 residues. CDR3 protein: CASSFNRETQYF. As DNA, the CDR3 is TGTGCCAGCAGCTTCAATAGAGAGACCCAGTACTTC.

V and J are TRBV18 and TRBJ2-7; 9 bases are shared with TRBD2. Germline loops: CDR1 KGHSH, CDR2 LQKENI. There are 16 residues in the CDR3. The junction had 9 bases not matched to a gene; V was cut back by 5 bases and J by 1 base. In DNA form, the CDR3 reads TGTGCCAGCTCAGCACTTAGCGGGAGCGGTTCCTACGAGCAGTACTTC. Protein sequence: CASSALSGSGSYEQYF.

CDR3: CASSQELGHAENIQYF. In DNA, the CDR3 is TGCGCCAGCAGCCAAGAACTCGGACACGCCGAGAACATTCAGTACTTC. The chain has TRBV4-1 and TRBJ2-4; TRBD1 might be the D (5 bases). Germline V gene data show CDR1 as MGHRA and CDR2 as YSYEKL. There are 16 residues in the CDR3. Trimming left V 0 bases short and J 7 bases short, with 16 bases between.

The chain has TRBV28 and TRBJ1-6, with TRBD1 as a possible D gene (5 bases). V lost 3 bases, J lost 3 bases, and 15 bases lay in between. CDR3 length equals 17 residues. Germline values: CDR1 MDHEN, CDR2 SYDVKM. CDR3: CASSFGWDVNYNSPLHF. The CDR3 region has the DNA TGTGCCAGCAGTTTTGGATGGGACGTGAACTATAATTCACCCCTCCACTTT. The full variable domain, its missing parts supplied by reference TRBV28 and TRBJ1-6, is DVKVTQSSRYLVKRTGEKVFLECVQDMDHENMFWYRQDPGLGLRLIYFSYDVKMKEKGDIPEGYSVSREKKERFSLILESASTNQTSMYLCASSFGWDVNYNSPLHFGNGTRLTVT.

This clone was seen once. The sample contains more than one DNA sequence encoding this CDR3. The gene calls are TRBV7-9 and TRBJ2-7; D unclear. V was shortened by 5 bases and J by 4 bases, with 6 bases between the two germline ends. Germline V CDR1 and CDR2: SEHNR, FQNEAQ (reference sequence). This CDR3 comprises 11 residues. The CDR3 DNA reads TGTGCCAGCAGCCCCAATTACGAGCAGTACTTC. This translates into CASSPNYEQYF.

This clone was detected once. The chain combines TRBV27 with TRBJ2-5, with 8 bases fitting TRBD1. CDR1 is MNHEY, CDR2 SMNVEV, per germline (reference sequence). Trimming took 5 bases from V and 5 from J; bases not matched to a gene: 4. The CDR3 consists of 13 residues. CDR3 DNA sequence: TGTGCCAGCAGTACAGGGGGGTTGGAGACCCAGTACTTC. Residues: CASSTGGLETQYF.

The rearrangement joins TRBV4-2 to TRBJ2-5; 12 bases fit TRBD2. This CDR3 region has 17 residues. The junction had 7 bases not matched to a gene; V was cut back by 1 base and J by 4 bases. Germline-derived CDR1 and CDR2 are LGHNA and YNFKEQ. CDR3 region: CASSQVSLLAGGETQYF. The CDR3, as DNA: TGTGCCAGCAGCCAAGTATCTCTACTAGCGGGAGGAGAGACCCAGTACTTC.

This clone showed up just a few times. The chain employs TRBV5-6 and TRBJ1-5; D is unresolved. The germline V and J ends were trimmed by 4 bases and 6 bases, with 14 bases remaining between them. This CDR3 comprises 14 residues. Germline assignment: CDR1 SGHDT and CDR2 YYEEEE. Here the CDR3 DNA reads TGTGCCAGCAGCCCTCTAGGTCGGGGTCAGCCCCAGCATTTT. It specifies CASSPLGRGQPQHF. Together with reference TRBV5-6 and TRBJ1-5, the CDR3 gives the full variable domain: DAGVTQSPTHLIKTRGQQVTLRCSPKSGHDTVSWYQQALGQGPQFIFQYYEEEERQRGNFPDRFSGHQFPNYSSELNVNALLLGDSALYLCASSPLGRGQPQHFGDGTRLSIL.

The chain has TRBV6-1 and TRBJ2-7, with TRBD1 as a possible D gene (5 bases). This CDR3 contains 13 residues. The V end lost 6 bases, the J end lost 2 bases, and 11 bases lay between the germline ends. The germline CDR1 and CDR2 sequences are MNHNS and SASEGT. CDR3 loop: CASRRQFAYEQYF. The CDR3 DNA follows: TGTGCCAGCAGAAGACAGTTCGCCTACGAGCAGTACTTC.

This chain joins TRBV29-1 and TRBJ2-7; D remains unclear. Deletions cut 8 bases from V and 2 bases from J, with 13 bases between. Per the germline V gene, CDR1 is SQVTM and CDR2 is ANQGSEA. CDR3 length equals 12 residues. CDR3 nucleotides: TGCAGCTCCACCGACTTTGCCTACGAGCAGTACTTC. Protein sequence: CSSTDFAYEQYF.

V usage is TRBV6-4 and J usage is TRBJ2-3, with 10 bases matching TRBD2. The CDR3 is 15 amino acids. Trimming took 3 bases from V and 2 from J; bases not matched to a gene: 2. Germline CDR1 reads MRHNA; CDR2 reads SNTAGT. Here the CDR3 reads CASSESGGATDTQYF. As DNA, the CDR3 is TGTGCCAGCAGTGAAAGCGGGGGGGCCACAGATACGCAGTATTTT.

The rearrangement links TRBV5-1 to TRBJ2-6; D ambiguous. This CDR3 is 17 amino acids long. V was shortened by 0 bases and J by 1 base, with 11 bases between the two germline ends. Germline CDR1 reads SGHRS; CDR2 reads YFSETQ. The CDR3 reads CASSLVIGLSGANVLTF. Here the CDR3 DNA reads TGCGCCAGCAGCTTGGTTATTGGGTTATCTGGGGCCAACGTCCTGACTTTC.

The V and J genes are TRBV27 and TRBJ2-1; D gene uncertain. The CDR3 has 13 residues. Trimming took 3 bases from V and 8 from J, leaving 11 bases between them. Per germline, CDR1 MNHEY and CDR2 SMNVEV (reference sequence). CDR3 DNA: TGTGCCAGCAGTTTTGGTCCCGTTGATGAGCAGTTCTTC. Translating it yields CASSFGPVDEQFF.

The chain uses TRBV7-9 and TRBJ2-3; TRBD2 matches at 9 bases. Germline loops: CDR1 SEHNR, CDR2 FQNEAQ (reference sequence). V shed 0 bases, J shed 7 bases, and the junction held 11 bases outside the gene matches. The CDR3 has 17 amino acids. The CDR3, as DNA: TGTGCCAGCAGCTTAGCCGGAAGGCTAGCGGGACCTAATACGCAGTATTTT. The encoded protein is CASSLAGRLAGPNTQYF.

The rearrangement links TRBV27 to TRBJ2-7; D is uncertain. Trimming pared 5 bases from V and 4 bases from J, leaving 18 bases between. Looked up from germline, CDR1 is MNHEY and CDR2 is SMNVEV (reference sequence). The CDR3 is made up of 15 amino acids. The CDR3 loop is CASSVRDGRAYEQYF. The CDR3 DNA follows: TGTGCCAGCAGTGTCCGAGATGGAAGGGCGTACGAGCAGTACTTC.

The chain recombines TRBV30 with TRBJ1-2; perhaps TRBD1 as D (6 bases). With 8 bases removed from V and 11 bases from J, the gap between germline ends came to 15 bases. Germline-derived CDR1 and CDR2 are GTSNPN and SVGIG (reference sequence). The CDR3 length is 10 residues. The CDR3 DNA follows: TGTGCCGGGGGGCTGCGGGAGTACACCTTC. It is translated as CAGGLREYTF.